The clone carrying this TCR beta chain came up a few times. Its antigen is still unknown. The entry originates in a study of early T cells in non-severe SARS-CoV-2 infection. As for the study in general: Sequencing of unsorted whole blood was done on bulk RNA, leaving chains unpaired.

MiXCR was run by TCRdb on the 5' RACE reads, yielding one entry per CDR3 protein. The sample carries about 64,000 distinct CDR3 sequences, roughly 12% recorded once. Study results and limitations: Using VDJdb, the matching emphasized anti-spike CD8 responses while missing private and CD4 specificities.

V was trimmed by 4 bases and J by 2 bases, leaving 15 bases between them. This CDR3 spans 14 amino acids. Germline V gives CDR1 DFQATT, CDR2 SNEGSKA (reference sequence). J is TRBJ2-7 and V is TRBV20-1, with no clear D. This clonotype was sampled from an adult who was a healthcare worker with PCR-confirmed SARS-CoV-2 infection or an uninfected control (not recorded which). The sequencing used whole blood, collected at baseline. The CDR3 region has the DNA TGCAGTGCTACGACCCCAGGTGGAGCCTACGAGCAGTACTTC. Translating gives CSATTPGGAYEQYF.